This TCR beta chain was documented in a study of OX40 agonist ivuxolimab in advanced cancers. Study context: Mean age 60 years, range roughly 23 to 79; roughly 82% male. Regarding the study as a whole: More expanded clones were seen, on average, in CD8+ T cells than in CD4+.

Looked up from germline, CDR1 is SGHRS and CDR2 is YFSETQ. The CDR3 sequence is 12 residues long. Between the trimmed V and J ends, which lost 0 bases and 8 bases, there was a span of 8 bases. About this clone itself: Its antigen is as yet unknown.

Clones were read by immunoSEQ multiplex PCR, and TCRdb kept only the in-frame ones, dropping some. The data show roughly 71,000 clones, with approximately 90% seen just once and 0.45% to 0.6% held by the top ten. The sample in question was CD4+ or CD8+ T cells sorted from blood, obtained in a trial of the OX40 agonist ivuxolimab. The origin of this receptor is an adult with an advanced solid tumor such as melanoma, head and neck, liver or kidney cancer. The chain is built from TRBV5-1 and TRBJ1-1; D is undetermined. The CDR3 reads CASSLEGPEAFF. For the CDR3, the DNA is TGCGCCAGCAGCTTGGAAGGGCCAGAAGCTTTCTTT.